This T cell receptor (beta chain) emerged from a study of T cells expressing NK-cell markers. Study details: Most of the eight sequenced donors tested HCMV-seropositive; one tested seronegative.

Beta-chain TCR cDNA was generated via 5'RACE template switching with UMIs. TCRdb reprocessed the 5' RACE reads and keeps a single row for each CDR3 protein, giving no DNA. This specimen shows about 550,000 distinct CDR3 sequences; the ten leading clones hold 3% to 4.5%. This CDR3 has 13 residues. Per the germline V gene, CDR1 is SGHDT and CDR2 is YYEEEE. The chain uses TRBV5-6 and TRBJ2-2. The sample comprised blood T cells: a sorted CD56 or NKG2C T cell subset, CD4+ or CD8+ T cells, or bulk PBMC T cells (not recorded which). This sequence was found in a man aged 18 to 30 in good health. The CDR3 region is CASSLAPKGELFF.